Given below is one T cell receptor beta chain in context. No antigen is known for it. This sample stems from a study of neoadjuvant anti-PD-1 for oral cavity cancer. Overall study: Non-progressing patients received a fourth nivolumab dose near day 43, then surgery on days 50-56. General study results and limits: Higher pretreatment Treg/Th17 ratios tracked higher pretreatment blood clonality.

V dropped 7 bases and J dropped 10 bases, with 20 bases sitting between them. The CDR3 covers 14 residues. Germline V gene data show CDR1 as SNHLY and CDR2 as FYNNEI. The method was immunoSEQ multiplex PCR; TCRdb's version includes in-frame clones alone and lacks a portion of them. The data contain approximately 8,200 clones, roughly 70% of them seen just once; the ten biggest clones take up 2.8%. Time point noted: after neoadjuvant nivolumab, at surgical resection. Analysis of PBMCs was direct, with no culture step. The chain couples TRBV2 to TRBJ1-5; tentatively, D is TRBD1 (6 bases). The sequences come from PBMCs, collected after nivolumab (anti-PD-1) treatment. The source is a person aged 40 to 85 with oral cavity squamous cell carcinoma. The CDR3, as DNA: TGTGCCAGCACGTTGCAGGGGCGAAACGGTCCCCAGCATTTT. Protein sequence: CASTLQGRNGPQHF.